This T cell receptor (beta chain) is from a study of regulatory T cells in long-lasting Graves disease. Comments on this clonotype: No conserved phenylalanine or tryptophan is present at the end of the CDR3, so a read error is the likely explanation.

Time point specified: persistent/refractory GD, antithyroid drugs over 5 years with positive TRAb. RNA isolated from PBMCs was used to make the TCR library. Through Arm-PCR of CDR3 regions and iRepertoire HTBI primers, TCR beta libraries were built. TCRdb re-called the multiplex PCR reads through MiXCR, storing one row per CDR3 protein. The sample consists of 600,000 to 800,000 distinct CDR3 sequences, 30% of them appearing once. This CDR3 has 14 amino acids. Trimming left V 4 bases short and J 6 bases short, with 15 bases between. The V gene's germline CDR1 is MNHGY and CDR2 SVAAGI. J is TRBJ1-1 and V is TRBV6-9; D is ambiguous. Specimen: peripheral blood mononuclear cells (PBMCs), collected when the disease was refractory, from a patient treated with antithyroid drugs. This TCR came from a female donor with Graves disease. The CDR3 region is CASSSPPEDSEAFS. CDR3 nucleotide sequence: TGTGCCAGCAGTTCCCCCCCGGAGGATTCTGAAGCTTTCTCT.